Below, 10 T cell receptor beta chains from the same sample are listed, as sequenced in a study of spatial heterogeneity in lung cancer. TCRdb used MiXCR to reprocess the 5' RACE reads, holding one entry per CDR3 protein. Of about 82,000 distinct CDR3 sequences in the sample, over 10% were seen once. The time point was: sample taken at primary tumor resection. The input material, whole RNA from tumor, nontumor lung or frozen PBMC, was sequenced unsorted. The sequences come from PBMCs, collected at surgery. The source is a male donor with early-stage non-small cell lung cancer.

This chain joins TRBV5-1 and TRBJ1-1; no clear D. V lost 2 bases to trimming and J lost 6 bases, with 14 bases between them. This CDR3 region has 14 residues. Germline values: CDR1 SGHRS, CDR2 YFSETQ. CDR3: CASSLPSTNPEAFF. The CDR3 DNA is TGCGCCAGCAGCTTACCTTCGACTAACCCTGAAGCTTTCTTT.

This clonotype was counted at least ten times. Here the CDR3 reads CASSGTEGQGFGEQFF. CDR3 sequence (DNA): TGTGCCAGTAGTGGCACCGAGGGACAGGGTTTTGGCGAGCAGTTCTTC. The V and J genes are TRBV19 and TRBJ2-1, with 9 bases lining up with TRBD1. The junction had 15 bases not matched to a gene; V was cut back by 5 bases and J by 10 bases. Per the germline V gene, CDR1 is LNHDA and CDR2 is SQIVND (reference sequence). This CDR3 is 16 amino acids long.

The sample holds a few counts of this clonotype. The chain links TRBV7-9 to TRBJ2-1; D remains ambiguous. The CDR3 is 11 residues long. Trimming removed 5 bases from V and 6 bases from J, with 5 bases in between. Germline loops: CDR1 SEHNR, CDR2 FQNEAQ (reference sequence). DNA for the CDR3: TGTGCCAGCAGCCCTACCAATGAGCAGTTCTTC. It is translated as CASSPTNEQFF. The whole variable domain, remainder taken from reference TRBV7-9 and TRBJ2-1, is DTGVSQNPRHKITKRGQNVTFRCDPISEHNRLYWYRQTLGQGPEFLTYFQNEAQLEKSRLLSDRFSAERPKGSFSTLEIQRTEQGDSAMYLCASSPTNEQFFGPGTRLTVL.

This clonotype was counted a single time. The rearrangement joins TRBV7-9 to TRBJ2-7; D ambiguous. Germline V gives CDR1 SEHNR, CDR2 FQNEAQ (reference sequence). The CDR3 contains 12 residues. Trimming left V 1 base short and J 5 bases short, with 6 bases between. The CDR3 sequence is CASSLEAHEQYF. The CDR3 DNA follows: TGTGCCAGCAGCTTAGAGGCGCACGAGCAGTACTTC.

This clonotype was counted many times. The chain has TRBV7-9 and TRBJ2-7; 9 nucleotides match TRBD1. This CDR3 has 14 amino acids. The junction had 4 bases not matched to a gene; V was cut back by 4 bases and J by 3 bases. The germline V gene encodes CDR1 SEHNR and CDR2 FQNEAQ (reference sequence). The CDR3 is CASSSGTGLYEQYF. The CDR3, as DNA: TGTGCCAGCAGCTCCGGGACAGGGCTCTACGAGCAGTACTTC.

The J gene is TRBJ2-3, the V gene TRBV7-3; a weak D match, TRBD1 (6 bases). The CDR3 is made up of 14 amino acids. The V gene's germline CDR1 is SGHTA and CDR2 FQGTGA. Trimming pared 5 bases from V and 2 bases from J, leaving 11 bases between. CDR3 protein: CASSIWDTTDTQYF. CDR3 DNA: TGTGCCAGCAGCATCTGGGACACCACAGATACGCAGTATTTT. Looking up the rest from reference TRBV7-3 and TRBJ2-3 gives the full variable domain: GAGVSQTPSNKVTEKGKYVELRCDPISGHTALYWYRQSLGQGPEFLIYFQGTGAADDSGLPNDRFFAVRPEGSVSTLKIQRTERGDSAVYLCASSIWDTTDTQYFGPGTRLTVL.

The sample holds a few counts of this clonotype. This chain connects TRBV20-1 to TRBJ2-4; 7 positions match TRBD1. The length of the CDR3 is 15 residues. Germline CDR1 DFQATT, CDR2 SNEGSKA (reference sequence). J was trimmed by 4 bases and V by 3 bases; bases with no gene match: 9. This chain's CDR3 is CSASAVGGYKNIQYF. The CDR3 region has the DNA TGCAGTGCTAGCGCGGTAGGGGGCTATAAAAACATTCAGTACTTC.

The sample holds many counts of this clonotype. The V gene is TRBV18, the J gene TRBJ2-5; 12 bases agree with TRBD2. V dropped 3 bases and J dropped 0; count of bases not matched to a gene: 8. Germline CDR1 is KGHSH and CDR2 is LQKENI. The CDR3 is 18 amino acids. The CDR3 DNA follows: TGTGCCAGCTCACCTGGGACTAGCGGGCCGAGATACCAAGAGACCCAGTACTTC. It codes for CASSPGTSGPRYQETQYF. Combining the CDR3 with reference TRBV18 and TRBJ2-5 gives the whole variable domain NAGVMQNPRHLVRRRGQEARLRCSPMKGHSHVYWYRQLPEEGLKFMVYLQKENIIDESGMPKERFSAEFPKEGPSILRIQQVVRGDSAAYFCASSPGTSGPRYQETQYFGPGTRLLVL.

This clonotype was detected many times. The genes are TRBV5-1 and TRBJ1-5; 8 bases match TRBD1. CDR3 length equals 15 residues. Looked up from germline, CDR1 is SGHRS and CDR2 is YFSETQ. After removal of 5 bases from V and 1 base from J, the junction contained 5 bases not matched to a gene. The CDR3 protein is CASRQGDGSNQPQHF. The CDR3 nucleotides are TGCGCCAGCAGACAGGGGGACGGAAGCAATCAGCCCCAGCATTTT.

This clonotype was observed a few times. This chain uses TRBV2 with TRBJ2-7; D is uncertain. Trimming stripped 3 bases from V and 0 bases from J, with 9 bases between. The CDR3 runs 14 residues. Germline CDR1 and CDR2: SNHLY and FYNNEI. CDR3 in amino acids: CASSDRPSSYEQYF. For the CDR3, the DNA is TGTGCCAGCAGTGACAGGCCGAGCTCCTACGAGCAGTACTTC.